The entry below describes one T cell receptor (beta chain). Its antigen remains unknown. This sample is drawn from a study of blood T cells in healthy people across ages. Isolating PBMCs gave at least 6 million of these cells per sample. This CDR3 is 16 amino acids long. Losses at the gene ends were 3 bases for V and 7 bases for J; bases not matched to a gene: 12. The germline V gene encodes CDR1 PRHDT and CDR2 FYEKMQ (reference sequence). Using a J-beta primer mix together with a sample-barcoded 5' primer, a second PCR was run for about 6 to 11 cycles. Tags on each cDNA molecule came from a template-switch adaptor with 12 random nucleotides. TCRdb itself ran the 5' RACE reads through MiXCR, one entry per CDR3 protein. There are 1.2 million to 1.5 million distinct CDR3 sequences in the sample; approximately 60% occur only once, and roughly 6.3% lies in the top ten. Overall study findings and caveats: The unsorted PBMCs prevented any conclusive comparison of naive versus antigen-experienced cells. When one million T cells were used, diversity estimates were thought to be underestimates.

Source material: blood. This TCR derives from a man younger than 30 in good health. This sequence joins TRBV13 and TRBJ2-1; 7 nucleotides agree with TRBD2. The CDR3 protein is CASSFVWGEGYNEQFF. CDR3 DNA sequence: TGTGCCAGCAGCTTCGTATGGGGGGAGGGGTATAATGAGCAGTTCTTC.